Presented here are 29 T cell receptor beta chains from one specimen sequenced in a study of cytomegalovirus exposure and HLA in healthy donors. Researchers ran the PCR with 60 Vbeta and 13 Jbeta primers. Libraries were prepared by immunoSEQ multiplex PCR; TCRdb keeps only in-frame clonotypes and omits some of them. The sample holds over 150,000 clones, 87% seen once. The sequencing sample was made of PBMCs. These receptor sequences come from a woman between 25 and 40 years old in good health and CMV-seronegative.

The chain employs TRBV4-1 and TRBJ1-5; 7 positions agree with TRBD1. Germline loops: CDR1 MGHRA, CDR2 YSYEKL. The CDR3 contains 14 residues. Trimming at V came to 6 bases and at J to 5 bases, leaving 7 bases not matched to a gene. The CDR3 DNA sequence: TGCGCCAGCAGACACGTCCAGGGGGATCAGCCCCAGCATTTT. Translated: CASRHVQGDQPQHF.

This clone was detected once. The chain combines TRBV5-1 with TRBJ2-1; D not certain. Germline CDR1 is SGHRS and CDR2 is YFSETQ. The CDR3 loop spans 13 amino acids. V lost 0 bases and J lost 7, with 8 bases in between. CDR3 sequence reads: CASSLATLNEQFF. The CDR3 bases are TGCGCCAGCAGCTTGGCCACTCTGAATGAGCAGTTCTTC.

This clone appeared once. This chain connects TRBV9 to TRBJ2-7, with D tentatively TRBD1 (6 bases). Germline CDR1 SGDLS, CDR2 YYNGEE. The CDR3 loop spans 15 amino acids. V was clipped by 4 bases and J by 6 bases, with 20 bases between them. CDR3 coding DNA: TGTGCCAGCAGCCTAGACATAGGCCCCAGGGGCGAGCAGTACTTC. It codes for CASSLDIGPRGEQYF. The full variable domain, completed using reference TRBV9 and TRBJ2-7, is DSGVTQTPKHLITATGQRVTLRCSPRSGDLSVYWYQQSLDQGLQFLIQYYNGEERAKGNILERFSAQQFPDLHSELNLSSLELGDSALYFCASSLDIGPRGEQYFGPGTRLTVT.

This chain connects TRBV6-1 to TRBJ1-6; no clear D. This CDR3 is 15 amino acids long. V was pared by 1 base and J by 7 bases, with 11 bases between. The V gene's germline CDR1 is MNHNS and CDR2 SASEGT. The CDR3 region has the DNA TGTGCCAGCAGTGAAGAGTGGGGAGGGAATTCACCCCTCCACTTT. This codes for CASSEEWGGNSPLHF.

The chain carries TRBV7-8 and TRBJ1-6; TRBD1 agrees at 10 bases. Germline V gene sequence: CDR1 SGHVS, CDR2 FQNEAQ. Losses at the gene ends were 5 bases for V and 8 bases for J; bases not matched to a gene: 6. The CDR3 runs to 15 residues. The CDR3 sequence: CASSGPGTGDSPLHF. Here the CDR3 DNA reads TGTGCCAGCAGCGGTCCCGGGACAGGGGATTCACCCCTCCACTTT.

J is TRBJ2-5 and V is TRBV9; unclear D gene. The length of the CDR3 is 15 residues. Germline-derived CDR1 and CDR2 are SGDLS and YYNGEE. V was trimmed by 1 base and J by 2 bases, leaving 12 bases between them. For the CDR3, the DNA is TGTGCCAGCAGCGTATCTTCCGGTCGACAAGAGACCCAGTACTTC. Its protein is CASSVSSGRQETQYF. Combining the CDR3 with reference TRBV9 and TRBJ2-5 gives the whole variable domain DSGVTQTPKHLITATGQRVTLRCSPRSGDLSVYWYQQSLDQGLQFLIQYYNGEERAKGNILERFSAQQFPDLHSELNLSSLELGDSALYFCASSVSSGRQETQYFGPGTRLLVL.

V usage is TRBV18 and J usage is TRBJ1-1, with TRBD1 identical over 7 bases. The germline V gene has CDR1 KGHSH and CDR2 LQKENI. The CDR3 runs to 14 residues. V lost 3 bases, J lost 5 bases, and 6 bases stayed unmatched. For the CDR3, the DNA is TGTGCCAGCTCACCGACAGGGCGGGGTACTGAAGCTTTCTTT. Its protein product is CASSPTGRGTEAFF.

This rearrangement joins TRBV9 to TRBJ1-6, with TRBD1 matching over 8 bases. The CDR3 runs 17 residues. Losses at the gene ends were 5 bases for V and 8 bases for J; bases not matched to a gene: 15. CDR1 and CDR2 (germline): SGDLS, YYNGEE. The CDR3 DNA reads TGTGCCAGCAGGAGGGGGCCGCCGGGACAGGTGTATTCACCCCTCCACTTT. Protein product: CASRRGPPGQVYSPLHF.

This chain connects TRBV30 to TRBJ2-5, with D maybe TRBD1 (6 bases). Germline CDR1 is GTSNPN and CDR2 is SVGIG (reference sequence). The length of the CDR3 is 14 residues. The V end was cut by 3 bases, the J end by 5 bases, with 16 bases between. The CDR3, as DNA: TGTGCCTGGAGGGAGTGGGGGCGAGTGGAGACCCAGTACTTC. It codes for CAWREWGRVETQYF.

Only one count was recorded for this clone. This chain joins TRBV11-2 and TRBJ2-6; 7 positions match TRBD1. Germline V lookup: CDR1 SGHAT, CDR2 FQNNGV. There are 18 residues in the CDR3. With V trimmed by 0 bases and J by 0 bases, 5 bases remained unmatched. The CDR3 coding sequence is TGTGCCAGCAGCTTAGAAGTAACAGGGGCCTCTGGGGCCAACGTCCTGACTTTC. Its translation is CASSLEVTGASGANVLTF.

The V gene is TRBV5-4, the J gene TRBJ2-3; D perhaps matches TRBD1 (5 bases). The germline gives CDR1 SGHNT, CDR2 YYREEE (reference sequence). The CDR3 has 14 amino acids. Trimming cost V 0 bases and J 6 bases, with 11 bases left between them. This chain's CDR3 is CASSLGQGRDTQYF. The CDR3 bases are TGTGCCAGCAGCTTGGGGCAGGGCAGGGATACGCAGTATTTT.

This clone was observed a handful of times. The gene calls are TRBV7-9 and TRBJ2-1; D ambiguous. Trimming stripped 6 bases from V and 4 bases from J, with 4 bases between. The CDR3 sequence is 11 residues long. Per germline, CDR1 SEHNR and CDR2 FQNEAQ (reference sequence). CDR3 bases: TGTGCCAGCAGGACTTACAATGAGCAGTTCTTC. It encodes CASRTYNEQFF.

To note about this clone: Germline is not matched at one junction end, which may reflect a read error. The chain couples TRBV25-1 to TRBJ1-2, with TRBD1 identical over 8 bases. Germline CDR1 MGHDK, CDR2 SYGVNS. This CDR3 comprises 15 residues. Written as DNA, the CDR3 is TGTGCCAACAGTGAATTCGGACAGGGCAGTTCGGGCTACACCTTC. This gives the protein CANSEFGQGSSGYTF.

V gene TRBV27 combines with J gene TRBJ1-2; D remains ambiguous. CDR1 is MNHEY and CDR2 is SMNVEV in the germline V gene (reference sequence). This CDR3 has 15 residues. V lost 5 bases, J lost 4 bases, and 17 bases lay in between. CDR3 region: CASSAQAGSSYGYTF. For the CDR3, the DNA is TGTGCCAGCAGTGCCCAGGCGGGGTCTAGCTATGGCTACACCTTC.

In DNA form, the CDR3 reads TGTGCCAGTAGTATAGGACAGGGATTGAACCAGCCCCAGCATTTT. Protein: CASSIGQGLNQPQHF. V gene TRBV19 combines with J gene TRBJ1-5, with TRBD1 identical over 7 bases. Per germline, CDR1 LNHDA and CDR2 SQIVND (reference sequence). This CDR3 has 15 residues. V trimming: 1 base; J trimming: 7 bases; junction bases outside the gene matches: 7.

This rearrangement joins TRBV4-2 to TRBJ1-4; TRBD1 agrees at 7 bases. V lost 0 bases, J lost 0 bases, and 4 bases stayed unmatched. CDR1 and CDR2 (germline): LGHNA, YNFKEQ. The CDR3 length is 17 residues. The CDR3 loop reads CASSQDLGTATNEKLFF. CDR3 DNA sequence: TGTGCCAGCAGCCAAGACCTAGGGACAGCAACTAATGAAAAACTGTTTTTT.

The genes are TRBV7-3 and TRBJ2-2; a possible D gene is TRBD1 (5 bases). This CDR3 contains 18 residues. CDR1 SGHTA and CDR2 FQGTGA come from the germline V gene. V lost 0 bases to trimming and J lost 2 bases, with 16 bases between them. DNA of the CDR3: TGTGCCAGCAGCTTAACGTATAGGGGTCATGGAAACACCGGGGAGCTGTTTTTT. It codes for CASSLTYRGHGNTGELFF.

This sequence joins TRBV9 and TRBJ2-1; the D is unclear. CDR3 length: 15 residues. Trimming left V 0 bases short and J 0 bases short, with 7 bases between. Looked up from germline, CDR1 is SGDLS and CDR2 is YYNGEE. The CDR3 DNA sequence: TGTGCCAGCAGCGTAGCCGGAGACTCCTACAATGAGCAGTTCTTC. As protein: CASSVAGDSYNEQFF.

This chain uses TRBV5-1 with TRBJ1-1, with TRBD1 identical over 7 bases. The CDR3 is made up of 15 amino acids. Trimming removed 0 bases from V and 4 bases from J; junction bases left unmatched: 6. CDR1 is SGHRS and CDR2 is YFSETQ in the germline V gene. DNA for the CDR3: TGCGCCAGCAGCTTGGGGCACAGGGGCGGCACTGAAGCTTTCTTT. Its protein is CASSLGHRGGTEAFF.

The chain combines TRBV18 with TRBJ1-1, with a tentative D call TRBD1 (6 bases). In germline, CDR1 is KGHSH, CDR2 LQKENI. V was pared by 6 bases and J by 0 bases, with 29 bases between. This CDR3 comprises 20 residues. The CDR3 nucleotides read TGTGCCAGCTCGCAGCTGGCCAGGGAAGGGGGGGTAGGAATGAACACTGAAGCTTTCTTT. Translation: CASSQLAREGGVGMNTEAFF.

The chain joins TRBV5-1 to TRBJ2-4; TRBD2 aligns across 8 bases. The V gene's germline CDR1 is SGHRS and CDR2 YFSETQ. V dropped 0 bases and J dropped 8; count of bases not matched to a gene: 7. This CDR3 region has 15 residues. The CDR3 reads CASSLGLASADIQYF. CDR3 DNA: TGCGCCAGCAGCTTGGGACTAGCGAGCGCGGACATTCAGTACTTC.

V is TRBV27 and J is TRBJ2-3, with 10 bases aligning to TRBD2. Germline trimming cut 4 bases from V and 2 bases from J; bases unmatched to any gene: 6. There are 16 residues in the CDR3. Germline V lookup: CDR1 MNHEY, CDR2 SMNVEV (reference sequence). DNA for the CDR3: TGTGCCAGCAGTTCCCTAGCGGGGGCCTACACAGATACGCAGTATTTT. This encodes CASSSLAGAYTDTQYF.

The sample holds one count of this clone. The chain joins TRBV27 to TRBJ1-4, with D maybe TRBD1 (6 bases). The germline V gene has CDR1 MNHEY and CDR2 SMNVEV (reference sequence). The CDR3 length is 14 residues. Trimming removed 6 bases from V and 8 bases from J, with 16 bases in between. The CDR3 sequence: CASRETGSYEKLFF. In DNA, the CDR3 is TGTGCCAGCAGAGAAACAGGGAGCTACGAAAAACTGTTTTTT.

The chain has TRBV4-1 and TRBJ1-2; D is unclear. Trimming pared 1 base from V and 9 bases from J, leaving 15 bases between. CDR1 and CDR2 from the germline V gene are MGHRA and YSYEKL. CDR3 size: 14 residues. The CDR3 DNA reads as TGCGCCAGCAGCCAAGGTACCCTATATGGTCGCTACACCTTC. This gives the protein CASSQGTLYGRYTF.

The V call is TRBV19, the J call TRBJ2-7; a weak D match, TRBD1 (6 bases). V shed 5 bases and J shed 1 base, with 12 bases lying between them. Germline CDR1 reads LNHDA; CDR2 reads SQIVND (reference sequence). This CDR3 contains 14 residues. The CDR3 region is CASSLNRVSYEQYF. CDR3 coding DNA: TGTGCCAGTAGTTTAAACAGGGTATCCTACGAGCAGTACTTC.

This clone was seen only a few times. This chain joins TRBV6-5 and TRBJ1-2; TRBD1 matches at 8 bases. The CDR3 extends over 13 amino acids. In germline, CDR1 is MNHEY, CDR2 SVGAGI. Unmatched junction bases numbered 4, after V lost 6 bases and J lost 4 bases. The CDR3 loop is CASRTGEGYGYTF. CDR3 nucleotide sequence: TGTGCCAGCAGGACAGGGGAGGGCTATGGCTACACCTTC.

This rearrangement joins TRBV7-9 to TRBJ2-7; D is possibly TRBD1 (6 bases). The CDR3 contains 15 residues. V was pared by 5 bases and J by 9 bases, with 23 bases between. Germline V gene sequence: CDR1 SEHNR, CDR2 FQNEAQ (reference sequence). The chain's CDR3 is CASSPGQNYLRAQYF. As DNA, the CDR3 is TGTGCCAGCAGCCCAGGACAGAACTATCTACGAGCGCAGTACTTC.

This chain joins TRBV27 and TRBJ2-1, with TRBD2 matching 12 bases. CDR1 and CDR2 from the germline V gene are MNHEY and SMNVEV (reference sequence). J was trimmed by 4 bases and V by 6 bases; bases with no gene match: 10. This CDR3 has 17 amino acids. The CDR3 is CASSTPGTSGLYNEQFF. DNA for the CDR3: TGTGCCAGCAGCACTCCCGGGACTAGCGGGCTTTACAATGAGCAGTTCTTC.

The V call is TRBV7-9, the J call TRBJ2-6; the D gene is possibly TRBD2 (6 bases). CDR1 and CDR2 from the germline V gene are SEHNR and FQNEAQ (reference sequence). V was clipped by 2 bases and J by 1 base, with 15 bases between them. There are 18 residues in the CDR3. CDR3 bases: TGTGCCAGCAGCTTATATGGCAGGGAGGCTTCTGGGGCCAACGTCCTGACTTTC. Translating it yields CASSLYGREASGANVLTF.